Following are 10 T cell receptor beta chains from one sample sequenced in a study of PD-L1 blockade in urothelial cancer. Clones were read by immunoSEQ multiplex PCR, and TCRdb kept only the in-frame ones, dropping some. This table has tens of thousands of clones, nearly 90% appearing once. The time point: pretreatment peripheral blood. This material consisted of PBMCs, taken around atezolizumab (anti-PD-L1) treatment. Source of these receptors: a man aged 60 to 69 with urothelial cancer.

CDR3 sequence: CASSPEAGWGLGQPQHF. The CDR3 region has the DNA TGTGCCAGCAGCCCGGAGGCAGGATGGGGGCTAGGTCAGCCCCAGCATTTT. The rearrangement joins TRBV7-8 to TRBJ1-5; D may be TRBD1 (6 bases). CDR1 SGHVS and CDR2 FQNEAQ come from the germline V gene. This CDR3 has 17 amino acids. V dropped 5 bases and J dropped 6 bases, with 23 bases sitting between them.

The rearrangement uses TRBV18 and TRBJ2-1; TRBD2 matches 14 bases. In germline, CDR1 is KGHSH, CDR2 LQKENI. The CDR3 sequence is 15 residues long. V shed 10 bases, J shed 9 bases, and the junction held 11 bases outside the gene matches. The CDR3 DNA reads TGTGCCACCAGCCCGGGACTAGCGGGGGTAGGTGAGCAGTTCTTC. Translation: CATSPGLAGVGEQFF. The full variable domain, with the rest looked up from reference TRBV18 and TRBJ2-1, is NAGVMQNPRHLVRRRGQEARLRCSPMKGHSHVYWYRQLPEEGLKFMVYLQKENIIDESGMPKERFSAEFPKEGPSILRIQQVVRGDSAAYFCATSPGLAGVGEQFFGPGTRLTVL.

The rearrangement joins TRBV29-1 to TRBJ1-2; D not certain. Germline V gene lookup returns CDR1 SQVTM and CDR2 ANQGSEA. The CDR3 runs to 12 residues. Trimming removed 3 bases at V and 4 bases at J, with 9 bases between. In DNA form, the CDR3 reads TGCAGCGTTGATGAGGGCGGCTATGGCTACACCTTC. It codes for CSVDEGGYGYTF.

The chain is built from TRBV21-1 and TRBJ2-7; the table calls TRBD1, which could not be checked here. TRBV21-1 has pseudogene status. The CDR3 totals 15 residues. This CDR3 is CASSKADRSSYEQYF. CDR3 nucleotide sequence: TGTGCCAGCAGCAAAGCTGACAGGAGCTCCTACGAGCAGTACTTC.

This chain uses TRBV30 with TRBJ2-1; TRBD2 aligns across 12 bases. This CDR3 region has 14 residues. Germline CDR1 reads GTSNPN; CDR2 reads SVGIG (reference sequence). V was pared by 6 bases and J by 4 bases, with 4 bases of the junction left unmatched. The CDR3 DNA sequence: TGTGCCTGCCTGACTAGCGGGGGTTACAATGAGCAGTTCTTC. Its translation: CACLTSGGYNEQFF.

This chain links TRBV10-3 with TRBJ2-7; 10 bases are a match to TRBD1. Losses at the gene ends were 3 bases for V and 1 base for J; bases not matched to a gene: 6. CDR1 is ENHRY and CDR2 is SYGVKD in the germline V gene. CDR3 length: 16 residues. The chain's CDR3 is CAISDYGQGESYEQYF. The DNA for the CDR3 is TGTGCCATCAGTGATTATGGACAGGGGGAGTCCTACGAGCAGTACTTC.

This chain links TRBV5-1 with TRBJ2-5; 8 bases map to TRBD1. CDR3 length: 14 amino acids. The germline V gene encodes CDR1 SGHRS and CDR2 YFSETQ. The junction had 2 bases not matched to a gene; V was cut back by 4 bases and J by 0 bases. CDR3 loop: CASSRDRNQETQYF. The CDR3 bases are TGCGCCAGCAGCCGGGACAGGAACCAAGAGACCCAGTACTTC.

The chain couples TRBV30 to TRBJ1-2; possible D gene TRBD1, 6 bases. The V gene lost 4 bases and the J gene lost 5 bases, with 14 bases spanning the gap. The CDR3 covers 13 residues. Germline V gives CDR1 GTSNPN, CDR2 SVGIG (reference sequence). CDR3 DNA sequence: TGTGCCTGGAAGTCGCAGGGGTTGTATGGCTACACCTTC. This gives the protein CAWKSQGLYGYTF. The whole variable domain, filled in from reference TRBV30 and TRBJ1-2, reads SQTIHQWPATLVQPVGSPLSLECTVEGTSNPNLYWYRQAAGRGLQLLFYSVGIGQISSEVPQNLSASRPQDRQFILSSKKLLLSDSGFYLCAWKSQGLYGYTFGSGTRLTVV.

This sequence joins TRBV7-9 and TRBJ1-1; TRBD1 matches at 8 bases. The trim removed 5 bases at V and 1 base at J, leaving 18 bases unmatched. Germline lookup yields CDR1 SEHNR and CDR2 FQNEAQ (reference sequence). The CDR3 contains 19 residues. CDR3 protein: CASSRGTGTSLDANTEAFF. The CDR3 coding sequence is TGTGCCAGCAGCAGAGGGACAGGCACTAGCCTTGATGCGAACACTGAAGCTTTCTTT.

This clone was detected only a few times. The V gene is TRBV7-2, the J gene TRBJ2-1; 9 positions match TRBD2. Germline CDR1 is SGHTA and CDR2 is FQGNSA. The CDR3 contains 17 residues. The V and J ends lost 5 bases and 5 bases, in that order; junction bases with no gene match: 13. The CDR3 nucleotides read TGTGCCAGCAGCCCCGGGGGCCATAGCGGGGGAAACAATGAGCAGTTCTTC. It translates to CASSPGGHSGGNNEQFF.